The 23 T cell receptor beta chains below were found in one sample sequenced in a study. One entry per CDR3 protein, called by TCRdb with MiXCR from the RT-PCR reads. The repertoire has about 680,000 distinct CDR3 sequences, about 14% of them found once; the top ten carry 3.6%. The source material was memory CD4+ T cells from blood. The receptors here all came from a female donor in good health, serving as a healthy control.

This clonotype has more than one count but fewer than ten. The gene calls are TRBV4-3 and TRBJ1-2; D unresolved. The CDR3 totals 13 residues. Trimming took off 0 bases at V and 8 bases at J, with 10 bases between the two ends. The germline gives CDR1 LGHNA, CDR2 YSLEER. The CDR3 is CASSQDVAAGYTF. The CDR3 DNA follows: TGCGCCAGCAGCCAAGATGTGGCAGCGGGCTACACCTTC.

This clonotype was observed many times. The chain joins TRBV29-1 to TRBJ2-7; TRBD1 might be the D (6 bases). Germline V lookup: CDR1 SQVTM, CDR2 ANQGSEA. V was trimmed by 7 bases and J by 4 bases, leaving 14 bases between them. This CDR3 contains 12 residues. The CDR3 DNA is TGCAGCGCCGGACAGACCTTATACGAGCAGTACTTC. It yields the protein CSAGQTLYEQYF.

This sequence joins TRBV5-4 and TRBJ1-1; D unresolved. The CDR3 covers 14 residues. Trimming cost V 5 bases and J 0 bases, with 11 bases left between them. CDR1 and CDR2 (germline): SGHNT, YYREEE (reference sequence). This chain's CDR3 is CASRAGRVNTEAFF. In DNA form, the CDR3 reads TGTGCCAGCAGGGCCGGACGGGTGAACACTGAAGCTTTCTTT.

This clonotype has only a few counts. The DNA for the CDR3 is TGTGCCAGCAGCCCGCGAATCCCACGGTCTGAAGCTTTCTTT. This codes for CASSPRIPRSEAFF. V usage is TRBV7-9 and J usage is TRBJ1-1, with D unresolved. Trimming shortened V by 5 bases and J by 6 bases, and 16 bases separated the two germline ends. CDR1 SEHNR and CDR2 FQNEAQ come from the germline V gene (reference sequence). The CDR3 loop spans 14 amino acids.

The chain employs TRBV2 and TRBJ1-1; unclear D gene. V was pared by 8 bases and J by 0 bases, with 10 bases between. CDR3 size: 13 residues. The germline V gene encodes CDR1 SNHLY and CDR2 FYNNEI. As DNA, the CDR3 is TGTGCCAGCCTCTCCGAGGTGAACACTGAAGCTTTCTTT. Translation: CASLSEVNTEAFF.

This clonotype was picked up a small number of times. The CDR3 nucleotides read TGTGCCAGCAGCTTAGCACAGGGGTATAACACTGAAGCTTTCTTT. Translated, it gives CASSLAQGYNTEAFF. The V gene is TRBV7-9, the J gene TRBJ1-1; 7 bases agree with TRBD1. The germline V gene has CDR1 SEHNR and CDR2 FQNEAQ (reference sequence). The CDR3 consists of 15 residues. V was pared by 0 bases and J by 2 bases, with 3 bases of the junction left unmatched.

The CDR3 reads CASSLAATSGTTDTQYF. The CDR3 DNA is TGCGCCAGCAGCTTGGCCGCGACTAGCGGAACCACAGATACGCAGTATTTT. The chain couples TRBV5-1 to TRBJ2-3; the match to TRBD2 covers 9 bases. The V gene's germline CDR1 is SGHRS and CDR2 YFSETQ. The CDR3 extends over 17 amino acids. Losses at the gene ends were 0 bases for V and 2 bases for J; bases not matched to a gene: 7.

At least ten counts were recorded for this clonotype. The genes are TRBV5-1 and TRBJ1-5; D is perhaps TRBD1 (5 bases). Germline CDR1 is SGHRS and CDR2 is YFSETQ. The CDR3 has 15 amino acids. V lost 1 base and J lost 5, with 13 bases in between. CDR3 coding DNA: TGCGCCAGCAGCTTGATGGGGGACCGCGATCAGCCCCAGCATTTT. This encodes CASSLMGDRDQPQHF.

This clonotype was seen more than once but under ten times. V is TRBV20-1 and J is TRBJ1-6; a possible D gene is TRBD1 (6 bases). This CDR3 has 12 residues. Germline CDR1 is DFQATT and CDR2 is SNEGSKA (reference sequence). Trimming left V 3 bases short and J 10 bases short, with 10 bases between. CDR3 in amino acids: CSASGGESPLHF. CDR3 nucleotide sequence: TGCAGTGCTAGTGGGGGCGAGTCACCCCTCCACTTT.

In its sample, this clonotype was seen many times. This chain joins TRBV20-1 and TRBJ2-3; possibly TRBD2 for D (6 bases). With 0 bases removed from V and 14 bases from J, the gap between germline ends came to 15 bases. Germline V gene data show CDR1 as DFQATT and CDR2 as SNEGSKA (reference sequence). The CDR3 sequence is 12 residues long. The CDR3 spells CSAREMGLETYF. For the CDR3, the DNA is TGCAGTGCTAGAGAGATGGGACTCGAAACGTATTTT.

Points on this clonotype: Just one base apart from a much larger clone, this may be a read error. J is TRBJ2-1 and V is TRBV20-1; 8 bases match TRBD2. CDR3 size: 14 residues. CDR1 DFQATT and CDR2 SNEGSKA come from the germline V gene (reference sequence). Trimming took 0 bases from V and 6 from J; bases not matched to a gene: 4. The CDR3 DNA is TGCAGTGCTAGAGATACGGGGGGGTGCAATGAGCAGTTCTTC. It yields the protein CSARDTGGCNEQFF.

J is TRBJ1-3 and V is TRBV7-2; maybe TRBD1 (5 bases). CDR3 length: 17 residues. Germline CDR1 reads SGHTA; CDR2 reads FQGNSA. V lost 2 bases and J 0 bases, leaving 14 bases between the germline ends. The CDR3 here is CASSLQDTQLSGNTIYF. The CDR3 nucleotides read TGTGCCAGCAGCTTACAGGACACCCAACTCTCTGGAAACACCATATATTTT.

This chain links TRBV9 with TRBJ2-2, with D maybe TRBD1 (6 bases). V lost 3 bases, J lost 5 bases, and 11 bases lay in between. From germline, CDR1 is SGDLS and CDR2 YYNGEE. The length of the CDR3 is 14 residues. The CDR3 protein is CASSGGLGTGELFF. The CDR3 DNA sequence: TGTGCCAGCAGCGGGGGGCTTGGAACCGGGGAGCTGTTTTTT.

This clonotype was observed at least ten times. The gene calls are TRBV7-2 and TRBJ1-2, with 7 bases lining up with TRBD1. J lost 4 bases, V lost 5 bases, and 10 bases had no gene match. Germline CDR1 SGHTA, CDR2 FQGNSA. This CDR3 has 15 residues. The CDR3 nucleotides are TGTGCCAGCAGCGCGACAGCCGGGACAGTCTATGGCTACACCTTC. It yields the protein CASSATAGTVYGYTF.

About this clonotype: This may come from a read error, since a much larger clone is one base off. V usage is TRBV5-1 and J usage is TRBJ2-7; 7 bases fit TRBD1. Looked up from germline, CDR1 is SGHRS and CDR2 is YFSETQ. The length of the CDR3 is 15 residues. V lost 2 bases to trimming and J lost 3 bases; unmatched junction nucleotides: 8. The CDR3 here is CASSFERYRGYEQYF. As DNA, the CDR3 is TGCGCCAGCAGCTTCGAGCGGTACAGGGGCTACGAGCAGTACTTC. Full variable domain (remainder filled in from reference TRBV5-1 and TRBJ2-7): KAGVTQTPRYLIKTRGQQVTLSCSPISGHRSVSWYQQTPGQGLQFLFEYFSETQRNKGNFPGRFSGRQFSNSRSEMNVSTLELGDSALYLCASSFERYRGYEQYFGPGTRLTVT.

The chain has TRBV7-3 and TRBJ1-4; possible D gene TRBD1, 5 bases. V was clipped by 5 bases and J by 9 bases, with 13 bases between them. The germline V gene has CDR1 SGHTA and CDR2 FQGTGA. This CDR3 comprises 13 residues. CDR3 region: CASSREPGQKLFF. In DNA, the CDR3 is TGTGCCAGCAGCCGAGAGCCAGGGCAAAAACTGTTTTTT. Full variable domain (rest looked up from reference TRBV7-3 and TRBJ1-4): GAGVSQTPSNKVTEKGKYVELRCDPISGHTALYWYRQSLGQGPEFLIYFQGTGAADDSGLPNDRFFAVRPEGSVSTLKIQRTERGDSAVYLCASSREPGQKLFFGSGTQLSVL.

This clonotype appeared a few times. The chain combines TRBV6-5 with TRBJ2-6; 10 nucleotides match TRBD2. The CDR3 covers 17 residues. With V trimmed by 6 bases and J by 0 bases, 5 bases remained unmatched. Looked up from germline, CDR1 is MNHEY and CDR2 is SVGAGI. DNA for the CDR3: TGTGCCAGCAGCCTAGCGGGAGTTCGCTCTGGGGCCAACGTCCTGACTTTC. This sequence encodes CASSLAGVRSGANVLTF.

At least ten counts were recorded for this clonotype. This chain links TRBV7-2 with TRBJ2-3; D may be TRBD1 or TRBD2 (5 bases each). CDR3 length: 14 amino acids. Deletions cut 5 bases from V and 2 bases from J, with 11 bases between. Germline V CDR1 and CDR2: SGHTA, FQGNSA. CDR3 sequence (DNA): TGTGCCAGCAGCCCCTACGGGACCACAGATACGCAGTATTTT. As protein: CASSPYGTTDTQYF.

The chain carries TRBV29-1 and TRBJ2-7, with a tentative D call TRBD1 (6 bases). Trimming cost V 6 bases and J 4 bases, with 10 bases left between them. Germline V gene data show CDR1 as SQVTM and CDR2 as ANQGSEA. The CDR3 is made up of 11 amino acids. Here the CDR3 reads CSVGTQYEQYF. CDR3 DNA: TGCAGCGTGGGGACACAATACGAGCAGTACTTC.

This clonotype was picked up many times. The V gene is TRBV10-3, the J gene TRBJ2-3, with D perhaps given as TRBD1 or TRBD2 (5 bases each). Trimming pared 10 bases from V and 6 bases from J, leaving 11 bases between. The length of the CDR3 is 11 residues. Germline loops: CDR1 ENHRY, CDR2 SYGVKD. CDR3: CATQGRDTQYF. In nucleotides, the CDR3 is TGTGCCACCCAGGGACGGGATACGCAGTATTTT.

J is TRBJ1-5 and V is TRBV20-1, with unresolved D. The CDR3 covers 14 residues. Trimming left V 3 bases short and J 1 base short, with 10 bases between. The germline gives CDR1 DFQATT, CDR2 SNEGSKA (reference sequence). CDR3 region: CSARERRSNQPQHF. For the CDR3, the DNA is TGCAGTGCTAGGGAGCGACGGAGCAATCAGCCCCAGCATTTT.

This clonotype appeared many times. The chain recombines TRBV7-6 with TRBJ2-5; 10 positions agree with TRBD1. Looked up from germline, CDR1 is SGHVS and CDR2 is FNYEAQ. This CDR3 is 15 amino acids long. V lost 1 base to trimming and J lost 2 bases; unmatched junction nucleotides: 1. The DNA of the CDR3 is TGTGCCAGCAGCTTAGGGGGACAGGGGCAAGAGACCCAGTACTTC. Encoded protein: CASSLGGQGQETQYF. Full variable domain (remainder filled in from reference TRBV7-6 and TRBJ2-5): GAGVSQSPRYKVTKRGQDVALRCDPISGHVSLYWYRQALGQGPEFLTYFNYEAQQDKSGLPNDRFSAERPEGSISTLTIQRTEQRDSAMYRCASSLGGQGQETQYFGPGTRLLVL.

This clonotype has just one count. The gene calls are TRBV5-5 and TRBJ1-2, with 7 bases fitting TRBD1. CDR3 size: 13 residues. Germline-derived CDR1 and CDR2 are SGHKS and YYEKEE (reference sequence). J gave up 6 bases and V 3 bases, and 5 bases lay outside the gene matches. For the CDR3, the DNA is TGTGCCAGCAGCTGGGGACAGCAGAATGGCTACACCTTC. Residues: CASSWGQQNGYTF.